These T cell receptor beta chains were read from a single sample in a study of T cell responses to AZD1222 COVID-19 vaccine. Here immunoSEQ multiplex PCR was the method, and the copy in TCRdb shows in-frame clones only, minus some. The sample contains about 180,000 clones, 70% to 90% of which appear only once. The sequenced sample was peripheral blood, obtained 28 days after the second AZD1222 dose. The receptor set was obtained from an adult who received the AZD1222 COVID-19 vaccine. CDR3s include the opening cysteine and the closing phenylalanine or tryptophan. The order of the fields is CDR3 length, clone size, V gene, J gene, D gene, CDR3 DNA, CDR3 protein. D genes are given only for firm matches. Clone size appears in some rows only: once, few, many, or a class for an expanded clone.

14	NA	TRBV25-1	TRBJ2-2	NA	TGTGCCAGCAGTGAATGGGGGAACACCGGGGAGCTGTTTTTT	CASSEWGNTGELFF
14	NA	TRBV5-1	TRBJ2-7	TRBD1	TGCGCCAGCAGAACGGGACAGGGGTCCTACGAGCAGTACTTC	CASRTGQGSYEQYF
18	NA	TRBV5-8	TRBJ2-6	TRBD1	TGTGCCAGCAGCTTCCCAGGGACAGTCCTGATTGGGGCCAACGTCCTGACTTTC	CASSFPGTVLIGANVLTF
15	NA	TRBV11-2	TRBJ2-1	NA	TGTGCCAGCAGCTTAGTAGCGGATCCCTACAATGAGCAGTTCTTC	CASSLVADPYNEQFF
12	NA	TRBV5-1	TRBJ1-1	NA	TGCGCCAGCAGCTTGGATGGTGGTGAGGCTTTCTTT	CASSLDGGEAFF
15	NA	TRBV7-9	TRBJ1-4	TRBD1	TGTGCCAGCAGTTCCACAGGGGGCGCGAGTGAAAAACTGTTTTTT	CASSSTGGASEKLFF
14	NA	TRBV7-2	TRBJ1-3	NA	TGTGCCAGCAGCCCTACGCCCGATCCAAACACCATATATTTT	CASSPTPDPNTIYF
15	NA	TRBV9	TRBJ2-1	TRBD2	TGTGCCAGCAGCGGAAGGGGTAGCGGGGACAATGAGCAGTTCTTC	CASSGRGSGDNEQFF
13	NA	TRBV14	TRBJ2-7	NA	TGTGCCAGCAGCCCTTCACGACTCTACGAGCAGTACTTC	CASSPSRLYEQYF
13	NA	TRBV13	TRBJ1-2	TRBD1	TGTGCCAGCAGCCTCAGGGGGGTGAGCGGCTACACCTTC	CASSLRGVSGYTF
15	NA	TRBV7-9	TRBJ2-1	NA	TGTGCCAGCAGCATGGACGGCTGGACCGGCAATGAGCAGTTCTTC	CASSMDGWTGNEQFF
14	few	TRBV19	TRBJ1-5	NA	TGTGCCAGTAGCCAGGACAACAGCAATCAGCCCCAGCATTTT	CASSQDNSNQPQHF
14	once	TRBV3-1/TRBV3-2	TRBJ1-2	NA	TGTGCCAGCAGCCACGAAGTTGGGGTGAGCGGCTACACCTTC	CASSHEVGVSGYTF
21	NA	TRBV3-1/TRBV3-2	TRBJ1-5	TRBD1	TGTGCCAGCAGCCAAGATTTGAGACAGGGGTATTGGGGAATGGGGAATCAGCCCCAGCATTTT	CASSQDLRQGYWGMGNQPQHF
16	NA	TRBV28	TRBJ1-1	NA	TGTGCCAGCAGTTTTTTCTCAGGGAGAGGGAACACTGAAGCTTTCTTT	CASSFFSGRGNTEAFF
14	NA	TRBV3-1/TRBV3-2	TRBJ1-2	TRBD1	TGTGCCAGCAGATCAGGGGGCTCAACTGGCGGCTACACCTTC	CASRSGGSTGGYTF
13	once	TRBV6-6	TRBJ2-7	NA	TGTGCCAGCAGTTTGATTCGACAGTACGAGCAGTACTTC	CASSLIRQYEQYF
14	NA	TRBV5-8	TRBJ1-1	NA	TGTGCCAGCAGCTTCGTATCGGGGGGAACTGAAGCTTTCTTT	CASSFVSGGTEAFF
14	NA	TRBV7-3	TRBJ2-3	NA	TGTGCCAGCAGCTTAAGGGCGGGGAGGGATACGCAGTATTTT	CASSLRAGRDTQYF
15	NA	TRBV5-1	TRBJ1-1	NA	TGCGCCAGCAGCAGGGAGTACAGAACTAACACTGAAGCTTTCTTT	CASSREYRTNTEAFF
14	NA	TRBV11-2	TRBJ2-5	NA	TGTGCCAGCAGCTTAAGGGGACGGGAAGAGACCCAGTACTTC	CASSLRGREETQYF